This TCR beta chain was captured in a study of human CD8 memory T cell subsets. It was UMI-labeled 5' RACE by which the TCR beta libraries were made. With the 5' RACE reads reprocessed, TCRdb shows one record per CDR3 protein and no DNA. Its clone listing holds approximately 10,000 distinct CDR3 sequences. Germline CDR1 SEHNR, CDR2 FQNEAQ (reference sequence). The CDR3 consists of 16 residues. This clonotype is classed as medium-sized by frequency. The genes are TRBV7-9 and TRBJ1-4; no DNA is available, so the TRBD1 call from TCRdb remains unchecked. Material for sequencing was CD8+ stem-like memory T cells (TSCM and TCM) sorted from PBMCs. Specified subset: stem-like memory CD8 T cells (TSTEM), CCR7+ PD-1- TIGIT-. The sequence came from a human donor in good health. CDR3 sequence reads: CASSARGQGPNEKLFF. Based on the CDR3 plus reference TRBV7-9 and TRBJ1-4, the full variable domain is DTGVSQNPRHKITKRGQNVTFRCDPISEHNRLYWYRQTLGQGPEFLTYFQNEAQLEKSRLLSDRFSAERPKGSFSTLEIQRTEQGDSAMYLCASSARGQGPNEKLFFGSGTQLSVL.